These T cell receptor beta chains were read from a single sample in a study of control samples from healthy donors and cancer patients. Profiled with immunoSEQ multiplex PCR; TCRdb holds only in-frame clones, not every one. Here the sample spans roughly 150,000 clones, around 90% being singletons. The sequenced sample consisted of blood. The source is a man aged 25 to 40 in good health. Each CDR3 is given with its conserved first and last residue. D genes are given only for firm matches.

len: 15; j_gene: TRBJ2-7; d_gene: -; v_gene: TRBV24-1; CDR3aa: CATSDWETETYEQYF
len: 10; j_gene: TRBJ2-1; d_gene: -; v_gene: TRBV20-1; CDR3aa: CSAKINEQFF
len: 13; j_gene: TRBJ1-3; d_gene: -; v_gene: TRBV29-1; CDR3aa: CSAIRDSGNTIYF
len: 17; j_gene: TRBJ2-3; d_gene: TRBD2; v_gene: TRBV9; CDR3aa: CASSVATSGRAIDTQYF
len: 14; j_gene: TRBJ1-2; d_gene: -; v_gene: TRBV7-2; CDR3aa: CASSYAGLNYGYTF
len: 11; j_gene: TRBJ2-5; d_gene: -; v_gene: TRBV3-1/TRBV3-2; CDR3aa: CASSLGETQYF
len: 14; j_gene: TRBJ2-3; d_gene: TRBD1; v_gene: TRBV10-3; CDR3aa: CAIRTTGATDTQYF
len: 11; j_gene: TRBJ1-4; d_gene: TRBD1; v_gene: TRBV20-1; CDR3aa: CSATGNEKLFF
len: 14; j_gene: TRBJ2-5; d_gene: -; v_gene: TRBV15; CDR3aa: CATSRGTSWKTQYF
len: 13; j_gene: TRBJ1-2; d_gene: -; v_gene: TRBV5-1; CDR3aa: CASRRDSNYGYTF
len: 14; j_gene: TRBJ2-4; d_gene: -; v_gene: TRBV7-9; CDR3aa: CASSSSGAKNIQYF
len: 15; j_gene: TRBJ2-7; d_gene: TRBD2; v_gene: TRBV27; CDR3aa: CASSGGLAGPHEQYF
len: 16; j_gene: TRBJ2-7; d_gene: -; v_gene: TRBV5-1; CDR3aa: CASSPPSAPTPDEQYF
len: 14; j_gene: TRBJ1-4; d_gene: -; v_gene: TRBV27; CDR3aa: CASRKAGRDEKLFF
len: 14; j_gene: TRBJ1-5; d_gene: -; v_gene: TRBV24-1; CDR3aa: CATSEAGPNQPQHF
len: 13; j_gene: TRBJ1-4; d_gene: -; v_gene: TRBV7-6; CDR3aa: CASRGLGDEKLFF
len: 14; j_gene: TRBJ1-5; d_gene: -; v_gene: TRBV30; CDR3aa: CAWSAGFSNQPQHF
len: 14; j_gene: TRBJ1-2; d_gene: -; v_gene: TRBV21-1; CDR3aa: CASIPGHKNYGYTF
len: 19; j_gene: TRBJ1-2; d_gene: TRBD1; v_gene: TRBV11-2; CDR3aa: CASSLASGETGATNYGYTF
len: 12; j_gene: TRBJ2-1; d_gene: -; v_gene: TRBV5-5; CDR3aa: CASTFGGNEQFF
len: 16; j_gene: TRBJ2-1; d_gene: TRBD2; v_gene: TRBV5-4; CDR3aa: CASSSKTSGSWNEQFF
len: 17; j_gene: TRBJ2-1; d_gene: TRBD2; v_gene: TRBV14; CDR3aa: CASSQDGDLAGGNEQFF
len: 13; j_gene: TRBJ2-2; d_gene: -; v_gene: TRBV20-1; CDR3aa: CSASPRNTGELFF
len: 16; j_gene: TRBJ2-7; d_gene: TRBD2; v_gene: TRBV4-2; CDR3aa: CASSQETSGGFYEQYF
len: 15; j_gene: TRBJ2-2; d_gene: TRBD1; v_gene: TRBV2; CDR3aa: CASSRTGSGTGELFF
len: 18; j_gene: TRBJ2-3; d_gene: TRBD2; v_gene: TRBV5-8; CDR3aa: CASSTGTSGGPHTDTQYF
len: 16; j_gene: TRBJ1-5; d_gene: -; v_gene: TRBV10-3; CDR3aa: CAISEPPGTGNQPQHF
len: 14; j_gene: TRBJ1-2; d_gene: -; v_gene: TRBV5-6; CDR3aa: CASSRADRTWGYTF
len: 14; j_gene: TRBJ2-7; d_gene: -; v_gene: TRBV6-5; CDR3aa: CASTRDRPPYEQYF
len: 13; j_gene: TRBJ1-1; d_gene: -; v_gene: TRBV27; CDR3aa: CASSLSMRTEAFF
len: 14; j_gene: TRBJ2-1; d_gene: TRBD2; v_gene: TRBV6-2/TRBV6-3; CDR3aa: CASSQRKLAGEQFF
len: 13; j_gene: TRBJ1-5; d_gene: -; v_gene: TRBV6-5; CDR3aa: CASSYSVLEPQHF
len: 14; j_gene: TRBJ1-3; d_gene: -; v_gene: TRBV9; CDR3aa: CASAAGFDGNTIYF
len: 15; j_gene: TRBJ2-5; d_gene: TRBD1; v_gene: TRBV5-1; CDR3aa: CASSTLRQGAETQYF
len: 14; j_gene: TRBJ1-1; d_gene: -; v_gene: TRBV12-5; CDR3aa: CASGLGHTNTEAFF
len: 11; j_gene: TRBJ1-1; d_gene: -; v_gene: TRBV12-3/TRBV12-4; CDR3aa: CASSLAAEAFF
len: 13; j_gene: TRBJ2-3; d_gene: -; v_gene: TRBV6-4; CDR3aa: CASSDSVTDTQYF
len: 13; j_gene: TRBJ1-2; d_gene: TRBD1; v_gene: TRBV11-3; CDR3aa: CASSPGTGEGYTF
len: 16; j_gene: TRBJ2-3; d_gene: TRBD2; v_gene: TRBV5-1; CDR3aa: CASSFGLAGGTDTQYF
len: 16; j_gene: TRBJ1-1; d_gene: -; v_gene: TRBV4-2; CDR3aa: CASSQDRVRKNTEAFF
len: 13; j_gene: TRBJ2-1; d_gene: TRBD2; v_gene: TRBV7-6; CDR3aa: CASSPTSGTGQFF
len: 15; j_gene: TRBJ2-1; d_gene: -; v_gene: TRBV19; CDR3aa: CASSATAPINNEQFF
len: 15; j_gene: TRBJ1-2; d_gene: TRBD1; v_gene: TRBV6-5; CDR3aa: CASRTPGQGLFGYTF
len: 14; j_gene: TRBJ1-2; d_gene: -; v_gene: TRBV19; CDR3aa: CASSIVTGSPGYTF
len: 18; j_gene: TRBJ2-7; d_gene: -; v_gene: TRBV11-3; CDR3aa: CASSSLGNSPASSYEQYF
len: 14; j_gene: TRBJ1-2; d_gene: TRBD1; v_gene: TRBV11-2; CDR3aa: CASSPGQGNYGYTF
len: 14; j_gene: TRBJ1-3; d_gene: -; v_gene: TRBV29-1; CDR3aa: CSVVHAGAGNTIYF
len: 13; j_gene: TRBJ2-7; d_gene: -; v_gene: TRBV19; CDR3aa: CASSPGGGYEQYF
len: 20; j_gene: TRBJ2-2; d_gene: -; v_gene: TRBV9; CDR3aa: CASSAIPRGSRGADTGELFF
len: 14; j_gene: TRBJ2-3; d_gene: -; v_gene: TRBV29-1; CDR3aa: CSVNPERSLGTQYF